This T cell receptor (beta chain) was recovered during a study of shared clonotypes between healthy human individuals. Study-level findings and limits: Non-shared clonotypes showed lower generation probabilities than clonotypes common to all four donors.

Worth noting for this clone: Its antigen is currently unknown.

An even split of each subset's genomic DNA across several immunoSEQ plates was performed. Original data processing: Without quality scores, immunoSEQ junctional reads could not be filtered like full-length reads. The data were produced by immunoSEQ multiplex PCR, yet TCRdb's version contains in-frame clones alone and is incomplete. Clonal size and the V and J genes are those of that table, whereas D and trimming came from the DNA. The profile shows about 2.2 million clones, about 93% of them singletons. CD45RO-negative, CCR7-selected cells formed the naive CD8 fraction, which excluded terminally differentiated effector memory CD45RA+ cells. Donors, without exception, were Caucasian adults residing in Nashville, Tennessee. This TCR was recovered from a man aged 18-30 years in good health. Some clones in this sample may be carry-over from other donors' samples. The sequenced sample was naive CD8+ T cells from PBMCs.

The CDR3 is CAISESDRGLEDYEQYF. The CDR3 DNA reads as TGTGCCATCAGTGAGTCAGACAGGGGACTAGAGGATTACGAGCAGTACTTC. The rearrangement joins TRBV10-3 to TRBJ2-7; tentatively, D is TRBD1 or TRBD2 (8 bases each). Germline CDR1 ENHRY, CDR2 SYGVKD. This CDR3 is built from 17 residues. The V gene lost 0 bases and the J gene lost 4 bases, with 19 bases spanning the gap.